Below, 26 T cell receptor beta chains from the same sample are listed, as sequenced in a study of blood T cells in healthy people across ages. The use of a sample-barcoded 5' primer and a J-beta primer mix characterized a second PCR of about 7 to 12 cycles. TCRdb passed the 5' RACE reads through MiXCR, listing each CDR3 protein once. The sample contains hundreds of thousands of distinct CDR3 sequences, 58% of which appear only once. Sequenced sample: blood. These receptors originate from a man aged 55 to 69 in good health.

The chain links TRBV7-2 to TRBJ2-3, with 9 bases lining up with TRBD1. Germline V gives CDR1 SGHTA, CDR2 FQGNSA. The CDR3 has 15 amino acids. Trimming at V came to 4 bases and at J to 5 bases, leaving 7 bases not matched to a gene. CDR3 sequence (DNA): TGTGCCAGCAGCTCAGGACAGGACAGGGGAGATACGCAGTATTTT. This encodes CASSSGQDRGDTQYF.

Points on this clonotype: A read error may account for a junction end that differs from germline. The chain recombines TRBV5-1 with TRBJ2-2, with D perhaps TRBD2 (6 bases). The germline V gene has CDR1 SGHRS and CDR2 YFSETQ. CDR3 length: 16 amino acids. The CDR3 DNA is TGCGCCAGCACCTGGGGGTTGGGCAGCAACACCGGGGGGCTGTTTTTT. It codes for CASTWGLGSNTGGLFF. Looking up the rest from reference TRBV5-1 and TRBJ2-2 gives the full variable domain: KAGVTQTPRYLIKTRGQQVTLSCSPISGHRSVSWYQQTPGQGLQFLFEYFSETQRNKGNFPGRFSGRQFSNSRSEMNVSTLELGDSALYLCASTWGLGSNTGGLFFGEGSRLTVL.

For the CDR3, the DNA is TGCGCCAGCAGCCAAGTGGGCATCATGAACACTGAAGCTTTCTTT. Encoded protein: CASSQVGIMNTEAFF. The chain links TRBV4-1 to TRBJ1-1; no firm D call. This CDR3 is 15 amino acids long. Germline-derived CDR1 and CDR2 are MGHRA and YSYEKL. Trimming left V 1 base short and J 0 bases short, with 9 bases between.

By share, this clonotype ranks as large. The genes are TRBV11-2 and TRBJ2-7, with a tentative D call TRBD1 (5 bases). Germline CDR1 is SGHAT and CDR2 is FQNNGV. The CDR3 sequence is 18 residues long. V was clipped by 0 bases and J by 6 bases, with 24 bases between them. The CDR3 is CASSLDRVFGRVPIEQYF. The CDR3 DNA sequence: TGTGCCAGCAGCTTAGATCGGGTATTTGGCAGGGTACCTATCGAGCAGTACTTC.

The V call is TRBV12-3 or TRBV12-4, the J call TRBJ2-7, with 8 bases fitting TRBD2. The J segment lost 0 bases and the V segment lost 1 base, leaving 2 bases of the junction unmatched. The CDR3 totals 15 residues. CDR3 DNA sequence: TGTGCCAGCAGTTTAGAGCGGGGGAACTCCTACGAGCAGTACTTC. Amino acids: CASSLERGNSYEQYF.

This chain uses TRBV19 with TRBJ1-4, with 9 bases identical to TRBD1. V shed 4 bases, J shed 4 bases, and the junction held 10 bases outside the gene matches. CDR1 LNHDA and CDR2 SQIVND come from the germline V gene (reference sequence). The CDR3 has 17 residues. For the CDR3, the DNA is TGTGCCAGTAGTAAAAACCCGGGACAGGGTGGTAATGAAAAACTGTTTTTT. It codes for CASSKNPGQGGNEKLFF.

J is TRBJ2-7 and V is TRBV5-1, with a tentative D call TRBD1 (5 bases). Germline CDR1 and CDR2: SGHRS and YFSETQ. This CDR3 spans 15 amino acids. V lost 0 bases, J lost 3 bases, and 13 bases lay in between. In nucleotides, the CDR3 is TGCGCCAGCAGCTTGGAGTGGGGCCGATTCTACGAGCAGTACTTC. Encoded protein: CASSLEWGRFYEQYF.

The V and J genes are TRBV5-1 and TRBJ2-3; D not certain. Germline V lookup: CDR1 SGHRS, CDR2 YFSETQ. The CDR3 loop spans 16 amino acids. With 0 bases removed from V and 0 bases from J, the gap between germline ends came to 11 bases. CDR3 amino acids: CASSLEDGASTDTQYF. The CDR3 DNA is TGCGCCAGCAGCTTGGAGGACGGAGCGAGCACAGATACGCAGTATTTT.

J is TRBJ2-1 and V is TRBV9; 7 bases align to TRBD2. Trimming removed 3 bases from V and 0 bases from J; junction bases left unmatched: 9. The CDR3 contains 17 residues. Germline CDR1 SGDLS, CDR2 YYNGEE. CDR3 nucleotide sequence: TGTGCCAGCAGCGGAAGCCAGGGCGGGAGCTCCTACAATGAGCAGTTCTTC. It specifies CASSGSQGGSSYNEQFF.

The V and J genes are TRBV5-4 and TRBJ1-2, with D hard to call. V gave up 0 bases and J gave up 0 bases, with 9 bases separating them. Per germline, CDR1 SGHNT and CDR2 YYREEE (reference sequence). The CDR3 spans 15 residues. The CDR3 DNA follows: TGTGCCAGCAGCTTGGATTCGGGCGCTAACTATGGCTACACCTTC. This sequence encodes CASSLDSGANYGYTF.

This clonotype has more than one count but fewer than ten. The rearrangement uses TRBV7-9 and TRBJ1-4; D is uncertain. Trimming shortened V by 0 bases and J by 0 bases, and 8 bases separated the two germline ends. CDR1 is SEHNR and CDR2 is FQNEAQ in the germline V gene (reference sequence). The CDR3 is made up of 16 amino acids. The CDR3: CASSLAAASTNEKLFF. DNA for the CDR3: TGTGCCAGCAGCTTAGCCGCGGCTTCAACTAATGAAAAACTGTTTTTT.

This clonotype has only a few counts. This may be a read error, as it is one base from a much larger clone. This sequence joins TRBV20-1 and TRBJ2-7; TRBD1 matches at 11 bases. V trimming: 6 bases; J trimming: 2 bases; junction bases outside the gene matches: 3. The CDR3 loop spans 13 amino acids. The germline V gene encodes CDR1 DFQATT and CDR2 SNEGSKA (reference sequence). The CDR3 nucleotides read TGCAGTGCCGCGGGACAGGGGGCCTACGAGCAGTACTTC. Translating it yields CSAAGQGAYEQYF.

This clonotype was counted a single time. For the CDR3, the DNA is TGTGCCACCCTCATATCAAATAGCAATCAGCCCCAGCATTTT. It yields the protein CATLISNSNQPQHF. The gene calls are TRBV28 and TRBJ1-5; D not resolved. The CDR3 runs 14 residues. Deletions cut 10 bases from V and 0 bases from J, with 13 bases between. In germline, CDR1 is MDHEN, CDR2 SYDVKM.

The V call is TRBV4-1, the J call TRBJ2-1, with TRBD1 as a possible D gene (5 bases). Trimming took 5 bases from V and 2 from J, leaving 13 bases between them. Per the germline V gene, CDR1 is MGHRA and CDR2 is YSYEKL. There are 15 residues in the CDR3. This CDR3 reads CASSARQGPYNEQFF. In nucleotides, the CDR3 is TGCGCCAGCAGCGCCAGGCAGGGTCCCTACAATGAGCAGTTCTTC.

The chain joins TRBV6-6 to TRBJ1-5; no clear D. The CDR3 is 12 amino acids. V was clipped by 6 bases and J by 5 bases, with 8 bases between them. CDR1 MNHNY and CDR2 SVGAGI come from the germline V gene (reference sequence). The CDR3 protein is CASRTEDQPQHF. CDR3 DNA: TGTGCCAGCAGAACGGAGGATCAGCCCCAGCATTTT.

This chain connects TRBV6-6 to TRBJ2-2; maybe TRBD2 (6 bases). The V gene's germline CDR1 is MNHNY and CDR2 SVGAGI (reference sequence). This CDR3 has 14 amino acids. V lost 7 bases and J lost 2, with 11 bases in between. Written as DNA, the CDR3 is TGTGCCAGCATAAGGGACTTTAACACCGGGGAGCTGTTTTTT. Residues: CASIRDFNTGELFF.

The rearrangement uses TRBV6-5 and TRBJ2-3; 8 bases line up with TRBD2. Germline loops: CDR1 MNHEY, CDR2 SVGAGI. V was clipped by 8 bases and J by 5 bases; unmatched bases: 9. The CDR3 length is 14 residues. The CDR3 DNA reads as TGTGCCAGCCGTTTGGGACTAGATATAGATACGCAGTATTTT. Amino acids: CASRLGLDIDTQYF.

The rearrangement joins TRBV12-3 or TRBV12-4 to TRBJ2-3; D might be TRBD2 (7 bases). The CDR3 is 16 residues long. V lost 2 bases and J lost 3, with 15 bases in between. The CDR3 spells CASSLRGAGMTDTQYF. The CDR3 region has the DNA TGTGCCAGCAGTTTACGGGGGGCTGGTATGACAGATACGCAGTATTTT.

The chain joins TRBV20-1 to TRBJ1-1; TRBD1 agrees at 8 bases. Germline loops: CDR1 DFQATT, CDR2 SNEGSKA (reference sequence). This CDR3 region has 14 residues. V was pared by 5 bases and J by 3 bases, with 8 bases of the junction left unmatched. CDR3 loop: CSASRDRSYTEAFF. The CDR3 DNA follows: TGCAGTGCTTCCCGGGACAGGTCGTACACTGAAGCTTTCTTT.

This chain uses TRBV7-6 with TRBJ2-4; D may correspond to TRBD1 or TRBD2 (5 bases each). Per germline, CDR1 SGHVS and CDR2 FNYEAQ. V lost 5 bases to trimming and J lost 6 bases, with 20 bases between them. The CDR3 loop spans 16 amino acids. Here the CDR3 reads CASSTTPGPPPNIQYF. DNA of the CDR3: TGTGCCAGCAGCACCACACCGGGACCACCGCCAAACATTCAGTACTTC.

The V call is TRBV20-1, the J call TRBJ1-5; 7 nucleotides align to TRBD1. The length of the CDR3 is 16 residues. Trimming cost V 6 bases and J 2 bases; bases outside gene matches: 13. Germline CDR1 DFQATT, CDR2 SNEGSKA (reference sequence). DNA of the CDR3: TGCAGTGCAAGACGGACAGGTACGACCGGCAATCAGCCCCAGCATTTT. Its protein is CSARRTGTTGNQPQHF.

The V and J genes are TRBV20-1 and TRBJ2-4, with D perhaps matching TRBD1 (6 bases). The DNA end favors TRBJ2-7, so the J call may be wrong. Germline V gene lookup returns CDR1 DFQATT and CDR2 SNEGSKA (reference sequence). This CDR3 has 12 residues. This CDR3 reads CSGATGSYEQYF. As DNA, the CDR3 is TGCAGTGGCGCGACAGGTTCCTACGAGCAGTACTTC.

The rearrangement joins TRBV5-6 to TRBJ2-4, with D possibly being TRBD1 or TRBD2 (5 bases each). Matching the DNA end better, TRBJ2-7 makes the J call doubtful. The CDR3 has 13 amino acids. Germline assignment: CDR1 SGHDT and CDR2 YYEEEE. This chain's CDR3 is CASRGWDLYEQYF. Written as DNA, the CDR3 is TGTGCCAGCCGGGGTTGGGACCTCTACGAGCAGTACTTC.

V gene TRBV6-6 combines with J gene TRBJ1-1, with TRBD1 identical over 9 bases. The ends lost 2 bases at V and 0 bases at J; junction bases unmatched: 1. This CDR3 region has 15 residues. In germline, CDR1 is MNHNY, CDR2 SVGAGI (reference sequence). The CDR3: CASSYGQGLNTEAFF. The DNA of the CDR3 is TGTGCCAGCAGTTACGGACAGGGGCTGAACACTGAAGCTTTCTTT.

This clonotype was counted at least ten times. The CDR3 DNA is TGCAGTGCTAGAGGTAGCCGAGAGACCCAGTACTTC. It encodes CSARGSRETQYF. The chain employs TRBV20-1 and TRBJ2-5, with unresolved D. CDR1 and CDR2 (germline): DFQATT, SNEGSKA (reference sequence). The CDR3 is 12 amino acids. The V end lost 1 base, the J end lost 4 bases, and 7 bases lay between the germline ends.

In its sample, this clonotype was seen many times. The CDR3 region is CASSLMSYGYTF. The CDR3 nucleotides are TGTGCCAGCAGTTTAATGAGCTATGGCTACACCTTC. This chain uses TRBV28 with TRBJ1-2, with D hard to call. V dropped 2 bases and J dropped 4 bases, with 5 bases sitting between them. This CDR3 comprises 12 residues. Germline V gives CDR1 MDHEN, CDR2 SYDVKM.